Listed below are T cell receptor beta chains from one sample, sequenced in a study of a mutant IDH1 vaccine in newly diagnosed glioma. The protocol was immunoSEQ multiplex PCR, while the TCRdb copy is restricted to in-frame clones and leaves out a portion. This table has more than 80,000 clones, roughly 80% appearing once. Specimen: PBMCs, collected from a glioma patient treated with radiotherapy, temozolomide or both. These receptors were collected from a woman between 45 and 60 years old with glioma. Each CDR3 is given with its conserved first and last residue. D genes are given only for firm matches. Clone sizes are given selectively: once, few, many, or a class where the clone is expanded.

size: .; J: TRBJ2-7; V: TRBV29-1; length: 13; D: .; CDR3: CSVALSEGREQYF; DNA: TGCAGCGTTGCACTTTCCGAAGGTCGCGAGCAGTACTTC
size: .; J: TRBJ2-7; V: TRBV9; length: 14; D: TRBD1; CDR3: CASSGQGHLYEQYF; DNA: TGTGCCAGCAGTGGACAGGGCCATCTCTACGAGCAGTACTTC
size: few; J: TRBJ1-5; V: TRBV19; length: 14; D: TRBD1; CDR3: CASSVTGDGQPQHF; DNA: TGTGCCAGTAGTGTAACAGGGGACGGTCAGCCCCAGCATTTT
size: .; J: TRBJ1-5; V: TRBV5-8; length: 15; D: TRBD1; CDR3: CASSFGTARHQPQHF; DNA: TGTGCCAGCAGCTTCGGGACAGCGCGACATCAGCCCCAGCATTTT
size: .; J: TRBJ1-5; V: TRBV6-1; length: 15; D: .; CDR3: CASRLQGGGNQPQHF; DNA: TGTGCCAGCAGATTACAGGGTGGTGGCAATCAGCCCCAGCATTTT
size: .; J: TRBJ2-7; V: TRBV29-1; length: 10; D: .; CDR3: CSATDYEQYF; DNA: TGCAGTGCGACGGACTACGAGCAGTACTTC
size: .; J: TRBJ1-3; V: TRBV11-2; length: 15; D: TRBD1; CDR3: CASSLDRVSGNTIYF; DNA: TGTGCCAGCAGCCTCGACAGGGTCTCTGGAAACACCATATATTTT
size: .; J: TRBJ2-7; V: TRBV15; length: 15; D: .; CDR3: CATSVIDRHGYEQYF; DNA: TGTGCCACCAGCGTAATTGACAGGCATGGATACGAGCAGTACTTC
size: .; J: TRBJ2-5; V: TRBV30; length: 12; D: TRBD2; CDR3: CAGRTSRETQYF; DNA: TGTGCCGGGAGGACTAGTAGGGAGACCCAGTACTTC
size: .; J: TRBJ1-5; V: TRBV5-8; length: 13; D: .; CDR3: CASSLVRDQPQHF; DNA: TGTGCCAGCAGCTTGGTCCGGGATCAGCCCCAGCATTTT
size: .; J: TRBJ2-2; V: TRBV6-1; length: 15; D: .; CDR3: CASRSGQGATGELFF; DNA: TGTGCCAGCAGGTCGGGGCAGGGAGCCACCGGGGAGCTGTTTTTT
size: .; J: TRBJ2-7; V: TRBV29-1; length: 13; D: .; CDR3: CSAAGYTSWEQYF; DNA: TGCAGCGCGGCGGGGTACACCTCGTGGGAGCAGTACTTC
size: .; J: TRBJ1-1; V: TRBV19; length: 16; D: TRBD1; CDR3: CASSIGRTGDSTEAFF; DNA: TGTGCCAGTAGTATTGGGAGGACAGGGGATTCCACTGAAGCTTTCTTT
size: .; J: TRBJ1-1; V: TRBV5-8; length: 17; D: .; CDR3: CASSSPNTDRSNTEAFF; DNA: TGTGCCAGCAGCTCCCCTAATACCGACAGATCCAACACTGAAGCTTTCTTT
size: .; J: TRBJ1-1; V: TRBV19; length: 16; D: .; CDR3: CASSTPLGQMNTEAFF; DNA: TGTGCCAGTAGTACCCCCCTTGGACAGATGAACACTGAAGCTTTCTTT